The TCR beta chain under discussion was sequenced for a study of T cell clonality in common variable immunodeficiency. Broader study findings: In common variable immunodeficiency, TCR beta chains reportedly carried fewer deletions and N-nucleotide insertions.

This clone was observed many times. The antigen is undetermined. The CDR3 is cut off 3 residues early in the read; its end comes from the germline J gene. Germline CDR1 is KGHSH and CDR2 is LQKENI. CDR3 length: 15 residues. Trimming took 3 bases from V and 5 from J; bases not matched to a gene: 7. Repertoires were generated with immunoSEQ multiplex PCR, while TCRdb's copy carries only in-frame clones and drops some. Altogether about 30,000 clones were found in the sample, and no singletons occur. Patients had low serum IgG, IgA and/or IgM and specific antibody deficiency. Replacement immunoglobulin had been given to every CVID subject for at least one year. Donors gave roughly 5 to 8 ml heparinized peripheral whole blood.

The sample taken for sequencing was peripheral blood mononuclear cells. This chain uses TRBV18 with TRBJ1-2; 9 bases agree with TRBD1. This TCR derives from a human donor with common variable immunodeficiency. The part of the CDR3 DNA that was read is TGTGCCAGCTCACCGATCGAGGGACAGGGATATGGC. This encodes CASSPIEGQGYG. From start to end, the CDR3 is CASSPIEGQGYGYTF. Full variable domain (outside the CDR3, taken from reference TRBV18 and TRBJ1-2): NAGVMQNPRHLVRRRGQEARLRCSPMKGHSHVYWYRQLPEEGLKFMVYLQKENIIDESGMPKERFSAEFPKEGPSILRIQQVVRGDSAAYFCASSPIEGQGYGYTFGSGTRLTVV.